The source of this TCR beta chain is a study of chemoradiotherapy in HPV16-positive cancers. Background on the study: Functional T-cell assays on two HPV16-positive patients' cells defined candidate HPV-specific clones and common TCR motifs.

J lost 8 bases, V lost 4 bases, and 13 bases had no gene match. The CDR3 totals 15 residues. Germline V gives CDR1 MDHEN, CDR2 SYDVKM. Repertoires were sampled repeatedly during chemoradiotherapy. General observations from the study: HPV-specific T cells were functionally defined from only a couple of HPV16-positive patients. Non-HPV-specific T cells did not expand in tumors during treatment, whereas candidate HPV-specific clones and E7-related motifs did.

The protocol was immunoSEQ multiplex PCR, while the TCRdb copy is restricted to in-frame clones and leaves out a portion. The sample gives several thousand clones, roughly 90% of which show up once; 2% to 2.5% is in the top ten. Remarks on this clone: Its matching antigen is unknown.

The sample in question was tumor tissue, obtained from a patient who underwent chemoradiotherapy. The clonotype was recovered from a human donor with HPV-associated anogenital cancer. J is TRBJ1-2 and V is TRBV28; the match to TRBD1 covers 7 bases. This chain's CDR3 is CASSYTRTGVGGYTF. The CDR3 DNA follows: TGTGCCAGCAGTTACACCCGTACAGGGGTTGGCGGCTACACCTTC.